The sequence of this TCR beta chain was determined in a study of cytomegalovirus exposure and HLA in healthy donors. Points from the study as a whole: The presence/absence work took it that sequencing depth was about the same across donors. Links to common viral pathogens appeared, in a later analysis, for several of the most significant clusters. In an earlier analysis, about 87% or about 30%: the productive usage of most TCR beta V segments.

The CDR3 runs 17 residues. The V gene's germline CDR1 is MNHEY and CDR2 SMNVEV (reference sequence). The V segment lost 0 bases and the J segment 2 bases; nucleotides outside the gene matches: 9. Primers included in the PCR were 60 Vbeta and 13 Jbeta primers. Profiling relied on immunoSEQ multiplex PCR, and the TCRdb table lists in-frame clones only, not all of them. Its listing shows around 200,000 clones. Remarks on this clone: Its matching antigen is unknown.

The J gene is TRBJ2-7, the V gene TRBV27; 8 bases are shared with TRBD2. Source material: PBMCs. This TCR was recovered from a girl aged 2 to 9 in good health and CMV-seropositive. The CDR3 is CASSLSNPLAGTYEQYF. CDR3 DNA: TGTGCCAGCAGTTTATCAAACCCATTAGCGGGAACCTACGAGCAGTACTTC.